This T cell receptor beta chain was profiled in a study of blood T cell repertoires in COVID-19. Looking at the study overall: Acute-phase and convalescent COVID-19 samples originated in the United States, Italy and Spain.

Original processing notes: Quantification of nucleated cells was approximated via reference gene primer amplification. Generated by immunoSEQ multiplex PCR, the TCRdb table keeps only in-frame clones and is missing some. That table gives V, J and clone size, and the DNA gave D and trimming. The top ten hold under 55% of the sample, which has fewer than 90,000 clones, 65% to 80% seen once. The receptor was isolated from a human donor in a cohort sampled during active COVID-19. The specimen sequenced was peripheral blood.

CDR3 protein: CASSYSLPGPYEQYF. Here the CDR3 DNA reads TGTGCCAGCAGTTACTCCCTGCCAGGGCCCTACGAGCAGTACTTC. This rearrangement joins TRBV6-2 or TRBV6-3 to TRBJ2-7, with TRBD1 as a possible D gene (5 bases). V was clipped by 0 bases and J by 2 bases, with 11 bases between them. This CDR3 has 15 residues. Germline V gene sequence: CDR1 MNHEY, CDR2 SVGEGT.